This T cell receptor (beta chain) was profiled in a study of lymphopenia after photon versus proton radiotherapy. General study points: Larger post-nadir TCR diversity loss correlated inversely with survival in deceased patients. Relative stability marked proton patients; photon patients lost diversity and naive cells. After lymphocyte nadir, photon-treated repertoires showed oligoclonal expansion, especially CD8+ Temra. Authors raise, but do not show, better survival with proton therapy.

Sequenced by immunoSEQ multiplex PCR; TCRdb stores in-frame clones only, minus some. The table lists about 160,000 clones, around 85% of them singletons. Comment on this clone: The antigen remains unidentified.

Sequencing used peripheral blood, obtained from a patient treated with photon-based radiotherapy. The sequence was collected from a man over 45 with gastric cancer.

The CDR3 DNA sequence: TGTGCCAGCAGCGCAAAGGGACAGGACTACAATGAGCAGTTCTTC. Amino acids: CASSAKGQDYNEQFF. The V gene is TRBV7-9, the J gene TRBJ2-1; 8 bases align to TRBD1. The V and J ends lost 5 bases and 3 bases, in that order; junction bases with no gene match: 6. There are 15 residues in the CDR3. In germline, CDR1 is SEHNR, CDR2 FQNEAQ (reference sequence). The full variable domain, in which reference TRBV7-9 and TRBJ2-1 provide the parts outside the CDR3, is DTGVSQNPRHKITKRGQNVTFRCDPISEHNRLYWYRQTLGQGPEFLTYFQNEAQLEKSRLLSDRFSAERPKGSFSTLEIQRTEQGDSAMYLCASSAKGQDYNEQFFGPGTRLTVL.